These 2 T cell receptor beta chains were all obtained from the same sample, sequenced in a study of CD8 T cells in Susac syndrome. Random hexamers served to reverse transcribe roughly 0.5 to 1 ug RNA. TCRdb reprocessed the immunoSEQ multiplex PCR reads with MiXCR, giving one entry per CDR3 protein. Of about 100,000 distinct CDR3 sequences in the sample, approximately 92% are singletons; the top ten hold less than 0.35%. The sequenced sample consisted of CD8+ T cells from PBMCs. These receptors came from a human donor in good health.

This chain joins TRBV3-1 and TRBJ2-3; D is unresolved. Per the germline V gene, CDR1 is LGHDT and CDR2 is YNNKEL (reference sequence). The ends were cut back, 0 bases at V and 1 base at J, with 8 bases in the middle. This CDR3 spans 15 amino acids. The CDR3 DNA reads TGTGCCAGCAGCCAAGATTCCCCTGGCACAGATACGCAGTATTTT. Translated: CASSQDSPGTDTQYF.

The chain has TRBV6-2 or TRBV6-3 and TRBJ2-3, with TRBD2 identical over 11 bases. Germline V gene data show CDR1 as MNHEY and CDR2 as SVGEGT. V trimming: 4 bases; J trimming: 6 bases; junction bases outside the gene matches: 6. The CDR3 sequence is 15 residues long. CDR3 amino acids: CASSSTSGAQDTQYF. The DNA for the CDR3 is TGTGCCAGCAGTTCGACTAGCGGGGCCCAGGATACGCAGTATTTT.